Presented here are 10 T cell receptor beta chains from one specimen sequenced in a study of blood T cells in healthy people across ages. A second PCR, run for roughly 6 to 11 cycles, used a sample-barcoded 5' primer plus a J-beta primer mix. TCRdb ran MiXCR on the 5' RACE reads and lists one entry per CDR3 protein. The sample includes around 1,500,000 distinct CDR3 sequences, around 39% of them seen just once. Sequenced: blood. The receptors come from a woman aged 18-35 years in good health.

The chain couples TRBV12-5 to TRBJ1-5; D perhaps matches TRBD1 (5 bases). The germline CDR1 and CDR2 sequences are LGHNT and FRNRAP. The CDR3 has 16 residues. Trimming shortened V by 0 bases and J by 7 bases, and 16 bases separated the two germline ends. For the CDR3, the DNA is TGTGCTAGTGGTTTGGTACTTGGGGGACTTGGACAGCCCCAGCATTTT. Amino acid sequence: CASGLVLGGLGQPQHF.

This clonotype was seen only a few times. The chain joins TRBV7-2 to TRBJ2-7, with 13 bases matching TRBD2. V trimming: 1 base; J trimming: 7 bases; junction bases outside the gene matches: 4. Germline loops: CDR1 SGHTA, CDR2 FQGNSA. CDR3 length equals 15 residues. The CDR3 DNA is TGTGCCAGCAGCTTAGTAGGACTAGCGGGAGAGGAGCAGTACTTC. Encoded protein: CASSLVGLAGEEQYF.

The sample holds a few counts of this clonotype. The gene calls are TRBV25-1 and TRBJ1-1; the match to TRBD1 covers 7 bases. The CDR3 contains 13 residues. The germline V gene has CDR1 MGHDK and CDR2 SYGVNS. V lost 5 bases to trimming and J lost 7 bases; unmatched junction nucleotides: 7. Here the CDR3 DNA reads TGTGCCAGCAGTTATGGGCCAGGGGGTGAAGCTTTCTTT. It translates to CASSYGPGGEAFF. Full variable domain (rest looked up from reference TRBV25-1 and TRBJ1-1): EADIYQTPRYLVIGTGKKITLECSQTMGHDKMYWYQQDPGMELHLIHYSYGVNSTEKGDLSSESTVSRIRTEHFPLTLESARPSHTSQYLCASSYGPGGEAFFGQGTRLTVV.

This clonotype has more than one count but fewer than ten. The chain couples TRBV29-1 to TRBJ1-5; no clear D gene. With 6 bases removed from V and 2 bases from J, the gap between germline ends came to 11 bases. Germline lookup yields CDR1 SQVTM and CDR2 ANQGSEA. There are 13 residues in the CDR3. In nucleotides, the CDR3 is TGCAGCGTCCAGACACAGCGCAATCAGCCCCAGCATTTT. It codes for CSVQTQRNQPQHF. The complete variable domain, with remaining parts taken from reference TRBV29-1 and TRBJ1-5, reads SAVISQKPSRDICQRGTSLTIQCQVDSQVTMMFWYRQQPGQSLTLIATANQGSEATYESGFVIDKFPISRPNLTFSTLTVSNMSPEDSSIYLCSVQTQRNQPQHFGDGTRLSIL.

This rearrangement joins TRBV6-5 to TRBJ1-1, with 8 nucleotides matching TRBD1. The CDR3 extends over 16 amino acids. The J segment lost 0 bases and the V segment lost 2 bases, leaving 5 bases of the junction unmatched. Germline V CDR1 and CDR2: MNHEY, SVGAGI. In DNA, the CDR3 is TGTGCCAGCAGTTACGTCAGGGGGCGGATGAACACTGAAGCTTTCTTT. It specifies CASSYVRGRMNTEAFF.

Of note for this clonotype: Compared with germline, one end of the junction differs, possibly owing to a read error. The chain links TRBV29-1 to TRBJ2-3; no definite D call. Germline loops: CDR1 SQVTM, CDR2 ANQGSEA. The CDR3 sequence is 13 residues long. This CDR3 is CSAEFQATDTQYF. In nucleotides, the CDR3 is TGCAGCGCTGAATTCCAAGCCACAGATACGCAGTATTTT.

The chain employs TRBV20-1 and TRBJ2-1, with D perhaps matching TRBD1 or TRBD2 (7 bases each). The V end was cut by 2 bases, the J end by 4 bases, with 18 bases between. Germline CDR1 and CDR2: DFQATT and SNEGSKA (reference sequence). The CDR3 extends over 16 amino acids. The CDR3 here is CSARWGGGLSYNEQFF. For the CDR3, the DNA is TGCAGTGCTAGATGGGGAGGGGGCCTCTCGTACAATGAGCAGTTCTTC.

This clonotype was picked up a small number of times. The CDR3 bases are TGTGCCATCAGTGATGGTGGGGCCAGGGGGGATGGCTACACCTTC. Translation: CAISDGGARGDGYTF. The rearrangement joins TRBV10-3 to TRBJ1-2, with 7 bases matching TRBD1. Germline CDR1 is ENHRY and CDR2 is SYGVKD. Losses at the gene ends were 3 bases for V and 6 bases for J; bases not matched to a gene: 10. This CDR3 comprises 15 residues.

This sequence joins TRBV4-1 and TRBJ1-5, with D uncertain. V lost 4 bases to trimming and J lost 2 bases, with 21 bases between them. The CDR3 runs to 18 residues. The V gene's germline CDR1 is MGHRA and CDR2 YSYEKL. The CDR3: CASSLRDRTSGGNQPQHF. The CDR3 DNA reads TGCGCCAGCAGCCTTCGCGACCGCACATCAGGAGGCAATCAGCCCCAGCATTTT.

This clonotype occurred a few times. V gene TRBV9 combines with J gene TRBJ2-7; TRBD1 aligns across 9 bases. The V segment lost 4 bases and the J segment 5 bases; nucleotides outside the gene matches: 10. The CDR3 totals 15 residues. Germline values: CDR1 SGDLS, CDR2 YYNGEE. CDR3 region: CASSQWGTGSHEQYF. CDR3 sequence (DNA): TGTGCCAGCAGCCAATGGGGGACAGGGTCCCACGAGCAGTACTTC. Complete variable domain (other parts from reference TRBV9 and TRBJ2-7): DSGVTQTPKHLITATGQRVTLRCSPRSGDLSVYWYQQSLDQGLQFLIQYYNGEERAKGNILERFSAQQFPDLHSELNLSSLELGDSALYFCASSQWGTGSHEQYFGPGTRLTVT.